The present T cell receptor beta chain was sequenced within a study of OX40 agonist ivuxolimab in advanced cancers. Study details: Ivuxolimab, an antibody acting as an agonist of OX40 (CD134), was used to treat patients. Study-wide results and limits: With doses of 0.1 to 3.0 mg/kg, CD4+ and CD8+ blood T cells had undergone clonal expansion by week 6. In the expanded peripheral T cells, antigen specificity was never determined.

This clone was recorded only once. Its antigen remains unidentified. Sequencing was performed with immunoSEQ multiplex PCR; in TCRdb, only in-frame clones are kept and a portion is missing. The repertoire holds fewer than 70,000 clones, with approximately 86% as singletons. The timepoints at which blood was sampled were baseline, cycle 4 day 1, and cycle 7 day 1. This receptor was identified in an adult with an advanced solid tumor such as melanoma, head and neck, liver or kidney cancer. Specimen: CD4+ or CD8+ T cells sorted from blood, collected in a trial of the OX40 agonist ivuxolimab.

CDR3 nucleotides: TGCGCCAGCAGCGTTACTAGCAAGAACACCGGGGAGCTGTTTTTT. This sequence encodes CASSVTSKNTGELFF. V usage is TRBV5-1 and J usage is TRBJ2-2, with D perhaps matching TRBD2 (6 bases). The CDR3 totals 15 residues. Germline-derived CDR1 and CDR2 are SGHRS and YFSETQ. The V end was cut by 4 bases, the J end by 1 base, with 11 bases between.